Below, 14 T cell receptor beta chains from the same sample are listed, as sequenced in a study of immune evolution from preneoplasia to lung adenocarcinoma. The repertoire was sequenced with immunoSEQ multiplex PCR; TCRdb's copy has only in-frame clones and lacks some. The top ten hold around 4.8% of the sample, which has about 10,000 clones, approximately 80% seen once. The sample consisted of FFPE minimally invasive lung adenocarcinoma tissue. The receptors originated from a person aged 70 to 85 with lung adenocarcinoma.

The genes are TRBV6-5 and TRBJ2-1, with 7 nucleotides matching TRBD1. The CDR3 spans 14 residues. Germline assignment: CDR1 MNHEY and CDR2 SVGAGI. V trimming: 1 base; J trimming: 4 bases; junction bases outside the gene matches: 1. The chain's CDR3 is CASSYLTGYNEQFF. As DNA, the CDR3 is TGTGCCAGCAGTTACTTGACAGGGTACAATGAGCAGTTCTTC.

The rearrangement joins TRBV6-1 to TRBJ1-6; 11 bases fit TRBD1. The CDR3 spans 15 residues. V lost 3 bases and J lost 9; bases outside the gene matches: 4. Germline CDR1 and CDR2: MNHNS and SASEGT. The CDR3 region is CASSDEGTGGSPLHF. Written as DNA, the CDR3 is TGTGCCAGCAGTGATGAAGGGACAGGGGGTTCACCCCTCCACTTT.

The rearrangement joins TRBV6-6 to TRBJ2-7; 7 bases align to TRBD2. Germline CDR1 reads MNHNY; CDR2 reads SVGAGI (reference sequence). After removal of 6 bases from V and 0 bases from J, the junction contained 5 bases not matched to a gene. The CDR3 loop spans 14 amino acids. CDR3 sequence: CASRPSGNSYEQYF. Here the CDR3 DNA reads TGTGCCAGCAGACCAAGCGGGAACTCCTACGAGCAGTACTTC.

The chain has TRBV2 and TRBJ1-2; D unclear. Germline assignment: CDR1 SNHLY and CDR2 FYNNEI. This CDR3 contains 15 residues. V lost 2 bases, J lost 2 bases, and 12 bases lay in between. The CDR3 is CASSERGRLNYGYTF. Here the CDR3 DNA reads TGTGCCAGCAGTGAACGAGGCAGATTAAACTATGGCTACACCTTC.

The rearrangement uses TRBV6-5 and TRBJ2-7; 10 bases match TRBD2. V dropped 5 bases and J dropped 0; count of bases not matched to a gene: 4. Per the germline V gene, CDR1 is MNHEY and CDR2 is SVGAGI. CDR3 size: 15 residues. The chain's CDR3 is CASSHPSGSSYEQYF. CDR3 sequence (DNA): TGTGCCAGCAGTCATCCTAGCGGGAGCTCCTACGAGCAGTACTTC.

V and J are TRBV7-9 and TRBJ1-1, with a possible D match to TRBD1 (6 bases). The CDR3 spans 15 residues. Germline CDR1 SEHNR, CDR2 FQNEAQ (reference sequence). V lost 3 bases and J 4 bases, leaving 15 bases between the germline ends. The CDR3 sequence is CASSFGDRGGTEAFF. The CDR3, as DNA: TGTGCCAGCAGCTTTGGGGACCGAGGGGGCACTGAAGCTTTCTTT.

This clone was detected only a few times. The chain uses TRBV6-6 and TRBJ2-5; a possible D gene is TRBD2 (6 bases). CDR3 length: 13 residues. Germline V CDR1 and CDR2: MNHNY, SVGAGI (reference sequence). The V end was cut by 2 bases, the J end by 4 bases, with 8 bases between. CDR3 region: CASSYGGGETQYF. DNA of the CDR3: TGTGCCAGCAGTTACGGGGGAGGAGAGACCCAGTACTTC.

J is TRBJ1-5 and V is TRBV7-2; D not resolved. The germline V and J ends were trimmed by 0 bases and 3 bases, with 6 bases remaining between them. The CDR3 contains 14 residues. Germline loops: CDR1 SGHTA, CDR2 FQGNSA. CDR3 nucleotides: TGTGCCAGCAGCTTAGCACAGTTCAATCAGCCCCAGCATTTT. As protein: CASSLAQFNQPQHF.

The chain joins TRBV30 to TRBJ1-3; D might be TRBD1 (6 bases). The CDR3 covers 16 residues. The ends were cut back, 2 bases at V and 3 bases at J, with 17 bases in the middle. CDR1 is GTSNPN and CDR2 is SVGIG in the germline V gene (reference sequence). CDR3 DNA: TGTGCCTGGAGTTGGGACACTGGGCTTTTTGGAAACACCATATATTTT. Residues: CAWSWDTGLFGNTIYF.

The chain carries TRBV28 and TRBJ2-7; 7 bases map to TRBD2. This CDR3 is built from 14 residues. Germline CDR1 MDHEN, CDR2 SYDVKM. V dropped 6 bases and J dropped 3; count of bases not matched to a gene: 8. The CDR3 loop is CASSPLREDYEQYF. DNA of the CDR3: TGTGCCAGCAGCCCCCTCCGGGAGGACTACGAGCAGTACTTC.

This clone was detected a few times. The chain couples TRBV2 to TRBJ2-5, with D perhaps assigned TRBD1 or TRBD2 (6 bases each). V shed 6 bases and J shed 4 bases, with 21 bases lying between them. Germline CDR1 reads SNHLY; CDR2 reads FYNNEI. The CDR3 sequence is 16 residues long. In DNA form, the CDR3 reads TGTGCCAGCAGGAGGGACACCACGGGACTTCGAGAGACCCAGTACTTC. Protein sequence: CASRRDTTGLRETQYF.

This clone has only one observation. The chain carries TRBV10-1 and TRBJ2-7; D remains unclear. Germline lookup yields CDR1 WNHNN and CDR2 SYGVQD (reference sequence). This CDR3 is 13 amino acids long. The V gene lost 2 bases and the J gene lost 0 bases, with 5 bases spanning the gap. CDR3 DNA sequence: TGCGCCAGCAGTGAGCGGTTCTCCTACGAGCAGTACTTC. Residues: CASSERFSYEQYF.

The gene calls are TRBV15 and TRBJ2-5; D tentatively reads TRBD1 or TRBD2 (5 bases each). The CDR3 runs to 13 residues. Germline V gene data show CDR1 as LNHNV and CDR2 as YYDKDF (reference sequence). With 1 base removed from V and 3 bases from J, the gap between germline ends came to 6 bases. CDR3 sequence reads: CATSRGDEETQYF. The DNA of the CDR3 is TGTGCCACCAGCAGAGGGGACGAAGAGACCCAGTACTTC. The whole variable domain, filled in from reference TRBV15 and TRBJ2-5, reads DAMVIQNPRYQVTQFGKPVTLSCSQTLNHNVMYWYQQKSSQAPKLLFHYYDKDFNNEADTPDNFQSRRPNTSFCFLDIRSPGLGDTAMYLCATSRGDEETQYFGPGTRLLVL.

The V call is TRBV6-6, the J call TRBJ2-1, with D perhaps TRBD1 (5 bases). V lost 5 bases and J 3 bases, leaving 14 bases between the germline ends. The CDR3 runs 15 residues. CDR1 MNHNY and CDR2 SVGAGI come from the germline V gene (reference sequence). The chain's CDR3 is CASSKKQAYYNEQFF. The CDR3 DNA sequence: TGTGCCAGCAGTAAAAAACAGGCCTACTACAATGAGCAGTTCTTC.